A single sample gave rise to the 4 T cell receptor beta chains below, sequenced in a study of cytomegalovirus exposure and HLA in healthy donors. With 60 Vbeta and 13 Jbeta primers, the PCR was carried out. Only in-frame clones appear in the TCRdb table, and some are missing; sequencing was by immunoSEQ multiplex PCR. The repertoire holds more than 95,000 clones, with roughly 9% as singletons. What was sequenced was PBMCs. All receptors derive from a man aged 25-45 years in good health and CMV-seronegative.

The CDR3 nucleotides are TGTGCCACCAGCAGAGCACGGGGCGGGGGGGTTCAAGAGACCCAGTACTTC. It specifies CATSRARGGGVQETQYF. This chain connects TRBV15 to TRBJ2-5; TRBD2 matches 9 bases. In germline, CDR1 is LNHNV, CDR2 YYDKDF (reference sequence). CDR3 length equals 17 residues. V trimming: 1 base; J trimming: 2 bases; junction bases outside the gene matches: 8.

The chain employs TRBV10-3 and TRBJ1-2; maybe TRBD1 (5 bases). The CDR3 contains 13 residues. Germline loops: CDR1 ENHRY, CDR2 SYGVKD. Trimming cost V 6 bases and J 7 bases, with 15 bases left between them. The chain's CDR3 is CAIREGAGAGYTF. The CDR3 DNA is TGTGCCATCAGGGAAGGGGCAGGCGCTGGCTACACCTTC.

This clone has just a few counts. J is TRBJ1-4 and V is TRBV2; D is unclear. Trimming cost V 7 bases and J 6 bases, with 12 bases left between them. The CDR3 is 13 residues long. Germline CDR1 is SNHLY and CDR2 is FYNNEI. In DNA, the CDR3 is TGTGCCAGCACCTACTACCGGGATGAAAAACTGTTTTTT. It yields the protein CASTYYRDEKLFF. Combining the CDR3 with reference TRBV2 and TRBJ1-4 gives the whole variable domain EPEVTQTPSHQVTQMGQEVILRCVPISNHLYFYWYRQILGQKVEFLVSFYNNEISEKSEIFDDQFSVERPDGSNFTLKIRSTKLEDSAMYFCASTYYRDEKLFFGSGTQLSVL.

This chain joins TRBV27 and TRBJ2-4; TRBD1 might be the D (5 bases). The CDR3 totals 15 residues. V lost 0 bases, J lost 4 bases, and 10 bases lay in between. Germline CDR1 is MNHEY and CDR2 is SMNVEV (reference sequence). CDR3 loop: CASSLSGRDKNIQYF. Written as DNA, the CDR3 is TGTGCCAGCAGTTTATCCGGCAGGGATAAAAACATTCAGTACTTC.